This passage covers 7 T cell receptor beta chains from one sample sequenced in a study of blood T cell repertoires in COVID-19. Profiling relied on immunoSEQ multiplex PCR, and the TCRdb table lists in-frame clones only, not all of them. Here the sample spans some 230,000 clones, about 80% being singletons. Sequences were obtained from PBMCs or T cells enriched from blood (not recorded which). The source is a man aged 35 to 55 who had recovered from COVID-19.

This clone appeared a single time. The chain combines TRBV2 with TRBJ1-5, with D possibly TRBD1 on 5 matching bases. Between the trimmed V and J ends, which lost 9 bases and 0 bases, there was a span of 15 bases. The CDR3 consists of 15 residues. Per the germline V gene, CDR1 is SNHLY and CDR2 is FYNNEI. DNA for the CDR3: TGTGCCAGTGCCGGGGGGAATTATAGCAATCAGCCCCAGCATTTT. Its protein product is CASAGGNYSNQPQHF.

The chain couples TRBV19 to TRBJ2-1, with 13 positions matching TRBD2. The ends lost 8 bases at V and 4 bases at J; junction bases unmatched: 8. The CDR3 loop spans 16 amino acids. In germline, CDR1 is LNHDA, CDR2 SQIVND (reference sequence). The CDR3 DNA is TGTGCCAGTTCCGGGGGGACTAGCGGGACTTACAATGAGCAGTTCTTC. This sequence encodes CASSGGTSGTYNEQFF.

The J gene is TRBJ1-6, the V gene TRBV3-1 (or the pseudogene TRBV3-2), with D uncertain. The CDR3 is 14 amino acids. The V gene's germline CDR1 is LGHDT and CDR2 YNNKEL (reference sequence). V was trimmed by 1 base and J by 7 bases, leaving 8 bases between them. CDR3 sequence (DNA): TGTGCCAGCAGCCAAGGGCAGGTAAATTCACCCCTCCACTTT. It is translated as CASSQGQVNSPLHF.

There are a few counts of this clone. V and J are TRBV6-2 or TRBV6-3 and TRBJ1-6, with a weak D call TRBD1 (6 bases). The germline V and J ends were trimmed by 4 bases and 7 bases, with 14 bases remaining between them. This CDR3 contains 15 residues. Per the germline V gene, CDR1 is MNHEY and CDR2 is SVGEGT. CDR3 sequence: CASSLGGVWNSPLHF. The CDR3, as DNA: TGTGCCAGCAGTTTAGGGGGAGTGTGGAATTCACCCCTCCACTTT.

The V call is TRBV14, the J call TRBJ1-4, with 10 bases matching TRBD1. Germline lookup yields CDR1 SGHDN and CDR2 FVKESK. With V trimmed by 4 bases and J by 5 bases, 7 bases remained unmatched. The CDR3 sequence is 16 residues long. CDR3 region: CASSLLPGQGNEKLFF. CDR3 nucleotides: TGTGCCAGCAGCCTCCTTCCGGGACAGGGGAATGAAAAACTGTTTTTT.

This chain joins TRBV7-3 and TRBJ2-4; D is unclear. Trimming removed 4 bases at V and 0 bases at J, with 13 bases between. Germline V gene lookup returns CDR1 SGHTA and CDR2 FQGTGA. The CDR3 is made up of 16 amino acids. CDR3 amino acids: CASSSNPRSAKNIQYF. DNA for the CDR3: TGTGCCAGCAGCTCCAATCCGAGGTCAGCCAAAAACATTCAGTACTTC. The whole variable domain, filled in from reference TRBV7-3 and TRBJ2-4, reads GAGVSQTPSNKVTEKGKYVELRCDPISGHTALYWYRQSLGQGPEFLIYFQGTGAADDSGLPNDRFFAVRPEGSVSTLKIQRTERGDSAVYLCASSSNPRSAKNIQYFGAGTRLSVL.

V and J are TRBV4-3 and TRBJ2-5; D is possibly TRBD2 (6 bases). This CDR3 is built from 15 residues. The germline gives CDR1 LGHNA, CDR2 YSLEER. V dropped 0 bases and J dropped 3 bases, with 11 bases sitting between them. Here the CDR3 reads CASSQESIAEETQYF. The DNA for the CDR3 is TGCGCCAGCAGCCAAGAATCCATAGCGGAAGAGACCCAGTACTTC.